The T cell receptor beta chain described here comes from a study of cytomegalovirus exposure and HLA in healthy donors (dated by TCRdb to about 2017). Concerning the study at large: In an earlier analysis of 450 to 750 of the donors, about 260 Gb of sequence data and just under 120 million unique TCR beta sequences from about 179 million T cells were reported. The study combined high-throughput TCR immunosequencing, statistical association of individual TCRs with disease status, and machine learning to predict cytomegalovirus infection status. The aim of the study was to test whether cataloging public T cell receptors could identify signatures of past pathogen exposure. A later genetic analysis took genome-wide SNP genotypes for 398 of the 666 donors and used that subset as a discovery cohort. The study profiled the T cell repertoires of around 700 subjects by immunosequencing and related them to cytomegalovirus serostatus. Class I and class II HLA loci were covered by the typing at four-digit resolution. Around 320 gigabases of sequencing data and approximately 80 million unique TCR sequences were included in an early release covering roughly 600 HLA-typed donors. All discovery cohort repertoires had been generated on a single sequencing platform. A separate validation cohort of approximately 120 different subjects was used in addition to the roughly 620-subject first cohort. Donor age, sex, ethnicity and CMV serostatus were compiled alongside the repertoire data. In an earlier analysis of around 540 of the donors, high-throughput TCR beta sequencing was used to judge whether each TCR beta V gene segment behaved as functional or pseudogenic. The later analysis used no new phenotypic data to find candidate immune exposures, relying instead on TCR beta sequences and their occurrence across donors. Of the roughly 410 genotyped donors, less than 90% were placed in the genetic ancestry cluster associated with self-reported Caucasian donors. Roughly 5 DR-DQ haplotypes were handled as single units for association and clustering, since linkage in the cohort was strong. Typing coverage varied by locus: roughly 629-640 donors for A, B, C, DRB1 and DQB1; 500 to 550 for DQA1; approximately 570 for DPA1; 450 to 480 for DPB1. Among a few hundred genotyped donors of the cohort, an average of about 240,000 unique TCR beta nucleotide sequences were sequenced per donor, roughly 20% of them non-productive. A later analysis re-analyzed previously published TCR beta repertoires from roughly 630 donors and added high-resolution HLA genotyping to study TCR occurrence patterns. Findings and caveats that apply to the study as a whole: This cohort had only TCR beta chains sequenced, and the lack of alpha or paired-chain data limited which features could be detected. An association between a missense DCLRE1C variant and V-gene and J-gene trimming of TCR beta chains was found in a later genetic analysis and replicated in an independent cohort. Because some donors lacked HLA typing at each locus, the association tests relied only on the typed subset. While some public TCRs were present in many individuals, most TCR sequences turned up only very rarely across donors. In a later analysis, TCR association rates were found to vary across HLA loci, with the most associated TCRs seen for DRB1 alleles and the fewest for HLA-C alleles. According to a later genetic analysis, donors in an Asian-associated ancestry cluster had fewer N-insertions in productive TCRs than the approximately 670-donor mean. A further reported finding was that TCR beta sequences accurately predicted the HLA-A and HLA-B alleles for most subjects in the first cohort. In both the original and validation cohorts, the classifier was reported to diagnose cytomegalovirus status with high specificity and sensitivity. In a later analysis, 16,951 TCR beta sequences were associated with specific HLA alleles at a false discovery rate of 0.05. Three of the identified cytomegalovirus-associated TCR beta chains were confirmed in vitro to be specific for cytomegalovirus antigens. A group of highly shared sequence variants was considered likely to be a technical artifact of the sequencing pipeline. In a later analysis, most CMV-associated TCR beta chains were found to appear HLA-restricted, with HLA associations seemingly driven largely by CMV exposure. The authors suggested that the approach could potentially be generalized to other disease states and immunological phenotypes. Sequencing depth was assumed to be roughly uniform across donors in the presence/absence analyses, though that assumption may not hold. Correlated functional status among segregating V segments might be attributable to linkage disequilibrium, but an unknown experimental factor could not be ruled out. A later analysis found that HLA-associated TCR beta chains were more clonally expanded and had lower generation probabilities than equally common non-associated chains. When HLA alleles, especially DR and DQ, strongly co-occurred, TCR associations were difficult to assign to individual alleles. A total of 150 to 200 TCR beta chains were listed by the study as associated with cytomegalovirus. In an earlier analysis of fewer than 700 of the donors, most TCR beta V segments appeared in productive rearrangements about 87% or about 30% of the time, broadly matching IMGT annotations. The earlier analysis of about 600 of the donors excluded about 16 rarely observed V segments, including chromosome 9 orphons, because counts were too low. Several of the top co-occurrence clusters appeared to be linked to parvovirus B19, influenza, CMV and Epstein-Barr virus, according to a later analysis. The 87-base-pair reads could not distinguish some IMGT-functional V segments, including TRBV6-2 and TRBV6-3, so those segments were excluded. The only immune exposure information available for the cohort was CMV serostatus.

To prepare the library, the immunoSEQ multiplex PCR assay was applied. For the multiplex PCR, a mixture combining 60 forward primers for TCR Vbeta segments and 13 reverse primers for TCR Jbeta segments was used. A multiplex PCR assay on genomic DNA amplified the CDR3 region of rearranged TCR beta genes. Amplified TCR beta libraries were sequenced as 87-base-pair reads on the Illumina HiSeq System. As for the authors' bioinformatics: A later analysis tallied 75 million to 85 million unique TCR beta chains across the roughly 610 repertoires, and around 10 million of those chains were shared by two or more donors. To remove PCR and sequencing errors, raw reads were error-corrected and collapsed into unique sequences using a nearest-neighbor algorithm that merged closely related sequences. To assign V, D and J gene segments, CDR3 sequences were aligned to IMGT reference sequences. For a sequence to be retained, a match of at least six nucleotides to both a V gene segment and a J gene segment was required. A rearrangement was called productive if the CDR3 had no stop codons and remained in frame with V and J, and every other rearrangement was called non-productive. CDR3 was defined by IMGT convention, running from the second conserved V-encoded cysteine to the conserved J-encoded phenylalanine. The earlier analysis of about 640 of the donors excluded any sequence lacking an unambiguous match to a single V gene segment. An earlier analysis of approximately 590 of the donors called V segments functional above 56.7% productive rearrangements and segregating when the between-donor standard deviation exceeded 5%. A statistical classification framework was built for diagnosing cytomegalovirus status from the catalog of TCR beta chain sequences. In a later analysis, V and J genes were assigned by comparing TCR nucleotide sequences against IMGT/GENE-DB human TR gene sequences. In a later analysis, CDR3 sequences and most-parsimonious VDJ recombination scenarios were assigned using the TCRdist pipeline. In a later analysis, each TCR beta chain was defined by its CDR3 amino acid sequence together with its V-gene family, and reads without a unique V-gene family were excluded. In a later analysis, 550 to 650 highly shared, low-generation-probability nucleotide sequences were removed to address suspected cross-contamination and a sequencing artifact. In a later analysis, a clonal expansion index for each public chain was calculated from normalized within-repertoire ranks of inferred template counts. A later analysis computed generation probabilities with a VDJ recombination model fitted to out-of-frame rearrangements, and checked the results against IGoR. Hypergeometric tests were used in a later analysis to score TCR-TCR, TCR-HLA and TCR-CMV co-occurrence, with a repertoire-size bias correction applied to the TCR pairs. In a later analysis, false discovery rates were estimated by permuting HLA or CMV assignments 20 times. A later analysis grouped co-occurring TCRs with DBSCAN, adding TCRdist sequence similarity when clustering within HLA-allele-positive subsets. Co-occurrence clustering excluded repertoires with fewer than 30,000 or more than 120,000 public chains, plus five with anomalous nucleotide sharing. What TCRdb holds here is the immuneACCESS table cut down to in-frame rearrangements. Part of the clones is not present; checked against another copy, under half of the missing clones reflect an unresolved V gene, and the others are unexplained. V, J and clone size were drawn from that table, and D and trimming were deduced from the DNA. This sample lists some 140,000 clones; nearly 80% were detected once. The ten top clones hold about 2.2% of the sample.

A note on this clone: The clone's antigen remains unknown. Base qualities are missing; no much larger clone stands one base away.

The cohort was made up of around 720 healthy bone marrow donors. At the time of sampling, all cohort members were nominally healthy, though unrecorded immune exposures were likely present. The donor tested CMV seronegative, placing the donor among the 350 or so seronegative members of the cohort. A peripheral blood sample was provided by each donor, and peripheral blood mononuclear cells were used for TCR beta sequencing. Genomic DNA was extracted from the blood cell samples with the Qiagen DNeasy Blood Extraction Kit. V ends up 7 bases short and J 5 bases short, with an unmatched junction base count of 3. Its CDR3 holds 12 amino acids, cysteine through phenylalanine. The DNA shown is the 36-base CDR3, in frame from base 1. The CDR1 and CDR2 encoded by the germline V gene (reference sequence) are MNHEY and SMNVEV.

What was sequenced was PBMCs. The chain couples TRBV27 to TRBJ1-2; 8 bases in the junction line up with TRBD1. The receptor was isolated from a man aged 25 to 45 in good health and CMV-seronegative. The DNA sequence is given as TGTGCCAGCAAAACAGGGGGATATGGCTACACCTTC. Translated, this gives CASKTGGYGYTF.